This TCR beta chain was obtained from a study of blood T cell repertoires in COVID-19. Turning to the study itself: Donors in the United States, Italy and Spain gave samples during acute or convalescent COVID-19. PBMCs, B-cell-depleted T cells, or T cells were the source of the cDNA or gDNA that made up the material.

Assay: immunoSEQ multiplex PCR; the TCRdb copy retains only in-frame clones and omits some. The data show roughly 200,000 clones, with around 84% seen just once and 4.5% to 5% held by the top ten. Trimming shortened V by 4 bases and J by 6 bases, and 7 bases separated the two germline ends. This CDR3 region has 11 residues. The germline CDR1 and CDR2 sequences are MNHEY and SVGAGI. The sequenced material came from peripheral blood. The receptor was isolated from a woman at least 80 years old with acute or convalescent COVID-19. This chain links TRBV6-5 with TRBJ2-7; D unclear. DNA of the CDR3: TGTGCCAGCAGTTCTAGTACCGAGCAGTACTTC. It codes for CASSSSTEQYF.